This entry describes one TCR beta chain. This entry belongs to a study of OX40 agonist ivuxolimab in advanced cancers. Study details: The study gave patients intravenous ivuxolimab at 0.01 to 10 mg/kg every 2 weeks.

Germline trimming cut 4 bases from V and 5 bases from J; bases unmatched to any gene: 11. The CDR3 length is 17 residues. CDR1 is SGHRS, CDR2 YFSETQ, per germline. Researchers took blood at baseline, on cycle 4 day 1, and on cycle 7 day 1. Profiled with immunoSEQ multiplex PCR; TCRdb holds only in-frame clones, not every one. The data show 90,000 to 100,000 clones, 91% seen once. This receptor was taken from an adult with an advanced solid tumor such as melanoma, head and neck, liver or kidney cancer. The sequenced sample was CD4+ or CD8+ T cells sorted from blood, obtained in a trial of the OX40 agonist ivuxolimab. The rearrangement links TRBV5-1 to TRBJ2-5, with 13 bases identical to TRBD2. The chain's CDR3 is CASSPSTSGRSRETQYF. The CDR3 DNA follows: TGCGCCAGCAGCCCCTCGACTAGCGGGAGGAGTCGGGAGACCCAGTACTTC.